This T cell receptor beta chain was sequenced for a study of T-cell memory formation after mild COVID-19. Each CDR3 protein gets one entry after TCRdb re-called the 5' RACE reads with MiXCR. The repertoire holds about 610,000 distinct CDR3 sequences, with roughly a sixth as singletons. The CDR3 runs 14 residues. CDR1 is SGDLS, CDR2 YYNGEE, per germline. The V and J ends lost 2 bases and 5 bases respectively, with 11 bases between them. V usage is TRBV9 and J usage is TRBJ2-1; D uncertain. This TCR derives from an adult woman who had mild COVID-19 (a few samples of this study predate the infection). Cell type and time point are not known. Sequencing input: PBMCs or a T cell subset sorted from them (not recorded which). The chain's CDR3 is CASSVLVRDNEQFF. CDR3 bases: TGTGCCAGCAGCGTCCTCGTGAGAGACAATGAGCAGTTCTTC.